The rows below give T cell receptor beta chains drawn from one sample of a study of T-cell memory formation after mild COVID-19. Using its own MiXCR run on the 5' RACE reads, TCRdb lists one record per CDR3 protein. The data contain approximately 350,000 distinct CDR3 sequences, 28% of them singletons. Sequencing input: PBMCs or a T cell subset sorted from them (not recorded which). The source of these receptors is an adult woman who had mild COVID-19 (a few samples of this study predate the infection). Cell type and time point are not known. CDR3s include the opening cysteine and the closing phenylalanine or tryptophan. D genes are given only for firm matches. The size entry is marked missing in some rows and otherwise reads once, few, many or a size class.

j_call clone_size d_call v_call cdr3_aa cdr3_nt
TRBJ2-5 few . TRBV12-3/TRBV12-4 CASRGTQRETQYF TGTGCCAGCAGGGGGACGCAACGGGAGACCCAGTACTTC
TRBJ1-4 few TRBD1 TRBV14 CASSRRTGLNEKLFF TGTGCCAGCAGCCGACGGACAGGACTTAATGAAAAACTGTTTTTT
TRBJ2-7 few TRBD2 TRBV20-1 CCARGRLAPTYEQYF TGCTGTGCTAGAGGCCGACTAGCACCTACCTACGAGCAGTACTTC
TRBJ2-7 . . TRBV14 CASSPLAGPYEQYF TGTGCCAGCAGCCCCCTTGCCGGACCCTACGAGCAGTACTTC
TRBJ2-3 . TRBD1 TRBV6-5 CASSPGQGFTDTQYF TGTGCCAGCAGTCCGGGACAGGGTTTCACAGATACGCAGTATTTT
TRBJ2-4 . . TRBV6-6 CASSHNIQYF TGTGCCAGCAGCCACAACATTCAGTACTTC
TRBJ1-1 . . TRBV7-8 CASVLRGGTNTEAFF TGTGCCAGCGTTCTGAGGGGGGGCACGAACACTGAAGCTTTCTTT
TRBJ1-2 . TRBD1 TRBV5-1 CASSPDRGNYGYTF TGCGCCAGCAGCCCCGACAGGGGAAACTATGGCTACACCTTC
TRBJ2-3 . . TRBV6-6 CASSYRGQRTDTQYF TGTGCCAGCAGTTATAGAGGACAGCGAACAGATACGCAGTATTTT
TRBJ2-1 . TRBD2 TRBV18 CASSPPRLAGGKLPNEQFF TGTGCCAGCTCACCACCGCGACTAGCGGGAGGGAAACTCCCCAATGAGCAGTTCTTC
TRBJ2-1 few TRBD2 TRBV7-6 CASSLNPTSGGRFFRNEQFF TGTGCCAGCAGCTTAAATCCGACTAGCGGGGGGCGGTTTTTTAGGAATGAGCAGTTCTTC
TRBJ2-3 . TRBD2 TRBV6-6 CASRPPLAGGRDTQYF TGTGCCAGCAGACCCCCACTAGCGGGGGGTCGGGATACGCAGTATTTT
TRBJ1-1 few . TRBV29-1 CSGTKGGREAFF TGCAGCGGTACCAAGGGTGGTCGAGAAGCTTTCTTT
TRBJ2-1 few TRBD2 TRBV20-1 CSARDIKGLAGTGSYNEQFF TGCAGTGCTAGAGATATTAAAGGACTAGCGGGAACAGGTTCTTACAATGAGCAGTTCTTC
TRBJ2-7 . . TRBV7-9 CASTLRREQYF TGTGCCAGCACCCTACGACGCGAGCAGTACTTC
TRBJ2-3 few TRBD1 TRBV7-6 CASSSPPGQRTDTQYF TGTGCCAGCAGCTCGCCCCCGGGACAGCGCACAGATACGCAGTATTTT
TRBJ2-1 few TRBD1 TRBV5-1 CASSLVGTGKGHEQFF TGCGCCAGCAGTCTGGTCGGGACAGGGAAGGGGCATGAGCAGTTCTTC
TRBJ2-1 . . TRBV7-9 CASSQDHYEQFF TGTGCCAGCAGCCAAGACCACTATGAGCAGTTCTTC
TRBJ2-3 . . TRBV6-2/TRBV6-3 CASSPQAELTDTQYF TGTGCCAGCAGTCCTCAGGCGGAACTCACAGATACGCAGTATTTT
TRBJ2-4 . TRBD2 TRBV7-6 CASSALAGGRQNIQYF TGTGCCAGCAGCGCTCTAGCGGGAGGGCGGCAAAACATTCAGTACTTC
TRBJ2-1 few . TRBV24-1 CATSAGSLIDNEQFF TGTGCCACCAGTGCCGGGAGCCTGATCGACAATGAGCAGTTCTTC
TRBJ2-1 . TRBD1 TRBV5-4 CASSPGTVYNEQFF TGTGCCAGCAGCCCCGGGACAGTCTACAATGAGCAGTTCTTC
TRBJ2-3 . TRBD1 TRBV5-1 CASSSYRDSFTDTQYF TGCGCCAGCAGCTCCTACCGGGACAGTTTCACAGATACGCAGTATTTT
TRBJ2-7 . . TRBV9 CASSPEAARLTYEQYF TGTGCCAGCAGCCCCGAGGCAGCCCGGTTAACCTACGAGCAGTACTTC
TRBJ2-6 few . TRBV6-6 CASSSVTESGANVLTF TGTGCCAGCAGTTCAGTTACCGAATCTGGGGCCAACGTCCTGACTTTC
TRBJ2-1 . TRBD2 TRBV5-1 CASMASGENYNEQFF TGCGCCAGCATGGCTAGCGGGGAGAACTACAATGAGCAGTTCTTC
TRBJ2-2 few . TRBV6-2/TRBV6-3 CASSYRTTEPNTGELFF TGTGCCAGCAGTTACCGGACAACCGAGCCGAACACCGGGGAGCTGTTTTTT